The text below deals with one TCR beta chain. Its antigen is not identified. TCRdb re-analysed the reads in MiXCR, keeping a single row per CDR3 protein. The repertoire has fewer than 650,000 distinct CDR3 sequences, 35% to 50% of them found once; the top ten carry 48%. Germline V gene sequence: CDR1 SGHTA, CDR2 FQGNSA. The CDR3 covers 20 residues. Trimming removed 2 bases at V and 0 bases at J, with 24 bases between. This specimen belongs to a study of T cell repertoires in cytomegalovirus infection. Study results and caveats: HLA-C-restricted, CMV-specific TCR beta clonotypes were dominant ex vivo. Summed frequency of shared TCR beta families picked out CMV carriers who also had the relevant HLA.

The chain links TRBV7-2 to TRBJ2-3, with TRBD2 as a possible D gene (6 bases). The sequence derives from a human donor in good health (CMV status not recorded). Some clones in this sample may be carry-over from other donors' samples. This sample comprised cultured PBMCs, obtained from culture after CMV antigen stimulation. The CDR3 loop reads CASSLRGGRERSTSTDTQYF. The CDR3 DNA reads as TGTGCCAGCAGCTTAAGGGGAGGTCGGGAGCGCAGCACTAGCACAGATACGCAGTATTTT.